This T cell receptor beta chain was sequenced during a study of tumor-infiltrating lymphocytes in localized non-small cell lung cancer. V lost 5 bases, J lost 5 bases, and 9 bases stayed unmatched. The CDR3 covers 15 residues. Germline CDR1 is MDHEN and CDR2 is SYDVKM. Data came from immunoSEQ multiplex PCR; TCRdb stores just in-frame clones and leaves some out. The sample lists about 12,000 clones, 66% seen once, with 7% in the top ten. Findings and caveats of the study: Not all patients were TCR sequenced, owing to tissue quantity.

On this clone: No antigen is known for it.

The sequenced sample consisted of lung tumor tissue. This clonotype originated in a human donor with non-small cell lung cancer. V is TRBV28 and J is TRBJ2-7; 10 bases are shared with TRBD2. CDR3 sequence (DNA): TGTGCCAGCAGTACCCCGGGAGCGGGAGGGAACGAGCAGTACTTC. Its protein product is CASSTPGAGGNEQYF.